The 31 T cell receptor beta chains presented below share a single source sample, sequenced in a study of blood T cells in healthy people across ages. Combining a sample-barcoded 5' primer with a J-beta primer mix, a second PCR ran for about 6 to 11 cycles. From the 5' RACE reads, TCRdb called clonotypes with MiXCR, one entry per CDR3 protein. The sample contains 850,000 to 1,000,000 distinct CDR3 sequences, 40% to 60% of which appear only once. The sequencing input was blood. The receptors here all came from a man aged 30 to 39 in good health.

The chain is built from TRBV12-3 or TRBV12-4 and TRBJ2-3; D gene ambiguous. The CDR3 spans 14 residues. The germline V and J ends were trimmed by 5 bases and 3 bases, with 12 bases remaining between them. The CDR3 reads CASSPEEKTDTQYF. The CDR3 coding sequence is TGTGCCAGCAGTCCAGAGGAGAAGACAGATACGCAGTATTTT.

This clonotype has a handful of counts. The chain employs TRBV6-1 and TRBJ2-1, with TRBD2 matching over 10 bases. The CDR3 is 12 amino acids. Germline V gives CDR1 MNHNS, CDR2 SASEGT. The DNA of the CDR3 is TGTGCATACCGAGCGGGGGGGAGGGAGCAGTTCTTC. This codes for CAYRAGGREQFF.

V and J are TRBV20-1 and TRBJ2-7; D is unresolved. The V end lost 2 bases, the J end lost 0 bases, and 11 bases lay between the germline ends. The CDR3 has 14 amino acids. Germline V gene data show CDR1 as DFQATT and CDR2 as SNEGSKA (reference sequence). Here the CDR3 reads CSARSQRSSYEQYF. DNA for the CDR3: TGCAGTGCTAGATCCCAGAGGAGCTCCTACGAGCAGTACTTC.

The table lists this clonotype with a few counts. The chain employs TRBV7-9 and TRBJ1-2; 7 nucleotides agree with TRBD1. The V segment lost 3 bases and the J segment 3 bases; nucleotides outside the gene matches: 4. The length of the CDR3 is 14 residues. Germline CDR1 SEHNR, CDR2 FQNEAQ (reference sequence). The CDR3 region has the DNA TGTGCCAGCAGCTTTGAGGGGGCCTACTATGGCTACACCTTC. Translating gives CASSFEGAYYGYTF.

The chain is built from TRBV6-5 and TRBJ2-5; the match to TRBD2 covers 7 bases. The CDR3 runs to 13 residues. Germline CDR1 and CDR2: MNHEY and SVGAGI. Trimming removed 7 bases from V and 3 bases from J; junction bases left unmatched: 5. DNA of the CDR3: TGTGCCAGCAAGGAGCTAGCGGAAGAGACCCAGTACTTC. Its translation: CASKELAEETQYF.

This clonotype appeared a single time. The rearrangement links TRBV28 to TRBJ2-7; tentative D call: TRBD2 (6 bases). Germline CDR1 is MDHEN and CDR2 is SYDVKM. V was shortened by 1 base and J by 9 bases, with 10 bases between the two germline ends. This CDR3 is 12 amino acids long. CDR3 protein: CASSLYGGRQYF. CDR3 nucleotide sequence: TGTGCCAGCAGTTTATACGGGGGACGGCAGTACTTC. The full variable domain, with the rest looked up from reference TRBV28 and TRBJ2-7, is DVKVTQSSRYLVKRTGEKVFLECVQDMDHENMFWYRQDPGLGLRLIYFSYDVKMKEKGDIPEGYSVSREKKERFSLILESASTNQTSMYLCASSLYGGRQYFGPGTRLTVT.

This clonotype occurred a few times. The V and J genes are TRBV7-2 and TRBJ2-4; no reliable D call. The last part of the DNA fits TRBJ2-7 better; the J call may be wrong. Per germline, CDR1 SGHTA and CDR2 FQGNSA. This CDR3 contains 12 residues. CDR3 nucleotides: TGTGCCAGCAGCTATTACCTCGGCGAGCAGTACTTC. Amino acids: CASSYYLGEQYF.

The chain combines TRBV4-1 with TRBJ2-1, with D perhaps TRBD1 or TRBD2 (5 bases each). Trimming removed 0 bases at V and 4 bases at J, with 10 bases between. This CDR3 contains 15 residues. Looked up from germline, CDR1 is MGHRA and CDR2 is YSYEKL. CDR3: CASSQDGDPYNEQFF. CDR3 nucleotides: TGCGCCAGCAGCCAAGACGGGGACCCTTACAATGAGCAGTTCTTC.

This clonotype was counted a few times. CDR3 region: CATSRGGATYEQYF. CDR3 bases: TGTGCCACCAGCAGGGGCGGGGCAACCTACGAGCAGTACTTC. The chain couples TRBV15 to TRBJ2-7; TRBD2 is a possible D gene (6 bases). V was clipped by 3 bases and J by 2 bases, with 11 bases between them. Looked up from germline, CDR1 is LNHNV and CDR2 is YYDKDF (reference sequence). CDR3 size: 14 residues.

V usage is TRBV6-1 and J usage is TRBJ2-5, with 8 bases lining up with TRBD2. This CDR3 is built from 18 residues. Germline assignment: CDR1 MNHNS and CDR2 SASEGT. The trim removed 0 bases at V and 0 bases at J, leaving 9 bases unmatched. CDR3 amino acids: CASSEAKGISGDQETQYF. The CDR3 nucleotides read TGTGCCAGCAGTGAAGCGAAAGGTATTAGCGGGGACCAAGAGACCCAGTACTTC.

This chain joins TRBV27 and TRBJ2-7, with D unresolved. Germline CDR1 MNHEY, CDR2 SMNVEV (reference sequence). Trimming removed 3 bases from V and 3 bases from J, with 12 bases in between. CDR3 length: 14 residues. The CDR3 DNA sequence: TGTGCCAGCAGTTTTGGAAGGTTGAACTACGAGCAGTACTTC. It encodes CASSFGRLNYEQYF.

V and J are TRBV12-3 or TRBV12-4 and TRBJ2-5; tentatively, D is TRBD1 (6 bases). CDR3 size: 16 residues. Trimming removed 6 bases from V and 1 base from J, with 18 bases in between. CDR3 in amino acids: CASSLQGISRQETQYF. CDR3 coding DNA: TGTGCCAGCAGCTTACAGGGAATCAGTCGCCAAGAGACCCAGTACTTC.

The CDR3 sequence is CASSVFSTGSNYGYTF. The DNA for the CDR3 is TGTGCCAGCAGTGTCTTCTCGACAGGGAGTAACTATGGCTACACCTTC. The chain uses TRBV6-1 and TRBJ1-2, with 7 bases identical to TRBD1. In germline, CDR1 is MNHNS, CDR2 SASEGT. The V and J ends lost 4 bases and 1 base, in that order; junction bases with no gene match: 9. There are 16 residues in the CDR3.

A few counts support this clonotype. The DNA of the CDR3 is TGTGCCATCAGTCAAGGGGGCCTCTCCTACGAGCAGTACTTC. Translating gives CAISQGGLSYEQYF. This chain connects TRBV10-3 to TRBJ2-7; 7 bases are shared with TRBD1. The CDR3 has 14 residues. The germline V gene has CDR1 ENHRY and CDR2 SYGVKD. V dropped 5 bases and J dropped 0; count of bases not matched to a gene: 4.

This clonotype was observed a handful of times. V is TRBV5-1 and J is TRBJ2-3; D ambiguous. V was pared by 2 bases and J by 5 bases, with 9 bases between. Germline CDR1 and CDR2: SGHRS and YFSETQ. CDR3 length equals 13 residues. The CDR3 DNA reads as TGCGCCAGCAGCTTAAATTTGGGAGATACGCAGTATTTT. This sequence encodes CASSLNLGDTQYF.

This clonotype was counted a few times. The CDR3 DNA reads as TGTGCCAGCAGTTTAGCTAGCACTGGGGCCAACGTCCTGACTTTC. Residues: CASSLASTGANVLTF. The chain is built from TRBV27 and TRBJ2-6; perhaps TRBD2 as D (5 bases). The CDR3 runs to 15 residues. Germline V CDR1 and CDR2: MNHEY, SMNVEV (reference sequence). The V end was cut by 2 bases, the J end by 2 bases, with 7 bases between.

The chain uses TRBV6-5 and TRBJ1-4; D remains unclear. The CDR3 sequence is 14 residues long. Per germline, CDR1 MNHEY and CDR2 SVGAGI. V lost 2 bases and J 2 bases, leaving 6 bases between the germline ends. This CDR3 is CASSYLGTNEKLFF. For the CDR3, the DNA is TGTGCCAGCAGTTACCTGGGTACTAATGAAAAACTGTTTTTT.

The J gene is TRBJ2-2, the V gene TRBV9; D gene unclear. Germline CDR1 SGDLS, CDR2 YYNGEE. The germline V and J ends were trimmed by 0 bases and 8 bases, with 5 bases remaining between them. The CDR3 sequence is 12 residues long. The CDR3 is CASSVDGGELFF. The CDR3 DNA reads TGTGCCAGCAGCGTAGACGGAGGGGAGCTGTTTTTT. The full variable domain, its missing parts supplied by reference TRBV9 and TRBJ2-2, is DSGVTQTPKHLITATGQRVTLRCSPRSGDLSVYWYQQSLDQGLQFLIQYYNGEERAKGNILERFSAQQFPDLHSELNLSSLELGDSALYFCASSVDGGELFFGEGSRLTVL.

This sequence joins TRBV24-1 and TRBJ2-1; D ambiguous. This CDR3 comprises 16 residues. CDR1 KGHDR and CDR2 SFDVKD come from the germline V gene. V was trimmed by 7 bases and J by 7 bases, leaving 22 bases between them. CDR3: CATSQISGVKSNEQFF. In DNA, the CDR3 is TGTGCCACCAGCCAAATTTCTGGGGTAAAGAGTAATGAGCAGTTCTTC.

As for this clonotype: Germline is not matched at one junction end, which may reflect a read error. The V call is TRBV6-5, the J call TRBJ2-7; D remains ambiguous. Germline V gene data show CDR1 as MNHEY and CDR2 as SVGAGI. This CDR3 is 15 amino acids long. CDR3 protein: CASSLTEPSSYGQYF. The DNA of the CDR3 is TGTGCCAGCAGTTTGACGGAGCCGAGCTCCTACGGGCAGTACTTC.

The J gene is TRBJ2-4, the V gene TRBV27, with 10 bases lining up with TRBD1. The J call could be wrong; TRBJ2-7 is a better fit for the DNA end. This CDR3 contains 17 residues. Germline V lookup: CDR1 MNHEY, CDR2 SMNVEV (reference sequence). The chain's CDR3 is CASSLSAGDRGFYEQYF. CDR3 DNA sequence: TGTGCCAGCAGTTTATCAGCGGGGGACAGGGGATTCTACGAGCAGTACTTC.

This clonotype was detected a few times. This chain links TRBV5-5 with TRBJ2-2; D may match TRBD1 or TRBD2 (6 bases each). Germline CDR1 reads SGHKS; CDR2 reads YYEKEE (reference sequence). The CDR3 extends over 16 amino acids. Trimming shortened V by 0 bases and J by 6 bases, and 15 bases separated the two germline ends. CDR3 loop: CASSLDPGRGPGELFF. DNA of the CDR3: TGTGCCAGCAGCTTGGACCCGGGACGGGGGCCCGGGGAGCTGTTTTTT. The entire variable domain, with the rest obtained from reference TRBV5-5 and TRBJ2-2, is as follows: DAGVTQSPTHLIKTRGQQVTLRCSPISGHKSVSWYQQVLGQGPQFIFQYYEKEERGRGNFPDRFSARQFPNYSSELNVNALLLGDSALYLCASSLDPGRGPGELFFGEGSRLTVL.

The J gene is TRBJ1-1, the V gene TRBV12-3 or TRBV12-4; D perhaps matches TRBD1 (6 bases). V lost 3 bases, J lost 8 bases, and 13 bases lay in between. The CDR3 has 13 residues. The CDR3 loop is CASSFSDRREAFF. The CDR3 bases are TGTGCCAGCAGTTTCTCCGACAGGCGGGAAGCTTTCTTT.

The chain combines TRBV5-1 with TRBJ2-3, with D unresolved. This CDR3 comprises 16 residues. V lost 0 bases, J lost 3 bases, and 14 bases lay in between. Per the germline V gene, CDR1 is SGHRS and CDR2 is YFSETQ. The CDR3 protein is CASSLVGSSGTDTQYF. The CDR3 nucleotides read TGCGCCAGCAGCTTGGTCGGGTCGAGTGGGACAGATACGCAGTATTTT. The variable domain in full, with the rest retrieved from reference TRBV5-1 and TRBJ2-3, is KAGVTQTPRYLIKTRGQQVTLSCSPISGHRSVSWYQQTPGQGLQFLFEYFSETQRNKGNFPGRFSGRQFSNSRSEMNVSTLELGDSALYLCASSLVGSSGTDTQYFGPGTRLTVL.

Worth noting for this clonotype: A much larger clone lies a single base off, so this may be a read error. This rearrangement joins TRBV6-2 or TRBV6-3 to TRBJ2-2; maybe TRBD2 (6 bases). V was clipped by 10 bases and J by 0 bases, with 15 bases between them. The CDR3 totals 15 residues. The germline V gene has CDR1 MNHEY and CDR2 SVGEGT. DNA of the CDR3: TGTGCCAACAACTTACTAGCTACGAACACCGGGGAGCTGTTTTTT. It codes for CANNLLATNTGELFF.

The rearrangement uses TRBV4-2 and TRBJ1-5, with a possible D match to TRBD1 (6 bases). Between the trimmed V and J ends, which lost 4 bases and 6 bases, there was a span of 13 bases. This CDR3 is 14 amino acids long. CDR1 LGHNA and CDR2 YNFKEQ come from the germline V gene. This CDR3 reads CASSPHGGGQPQHF. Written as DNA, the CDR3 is TGTGCCAGCAGCCCGCATGGGGGCGGTCAGCCCCAGCATTTT.

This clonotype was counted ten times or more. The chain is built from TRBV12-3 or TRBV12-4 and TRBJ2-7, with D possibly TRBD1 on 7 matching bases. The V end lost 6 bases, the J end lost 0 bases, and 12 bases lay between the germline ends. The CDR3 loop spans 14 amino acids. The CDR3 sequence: CASSLQGGSYEQYF. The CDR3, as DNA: TGTGCCAGCAGCCTGCAGGGGGGCTCCTACGAGCAGTACTTC.

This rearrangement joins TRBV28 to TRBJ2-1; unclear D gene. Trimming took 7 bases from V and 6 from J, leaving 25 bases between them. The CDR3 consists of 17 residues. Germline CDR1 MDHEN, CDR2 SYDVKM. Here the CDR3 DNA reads TGTGCCAGCACCTCGCGCGTTGGGCAGCCCAACCCCAATGAGCAGTTCTTC. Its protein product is CASTSRVGQPNPNEQFF.

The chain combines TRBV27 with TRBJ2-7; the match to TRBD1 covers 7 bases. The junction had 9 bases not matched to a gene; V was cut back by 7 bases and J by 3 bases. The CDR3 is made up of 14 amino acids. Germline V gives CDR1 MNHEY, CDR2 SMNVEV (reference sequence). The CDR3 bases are TGTGCCAGCAATTCACAACAGGGGTACTACGAGCAGTACTTC. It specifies CASNSQQGYYEQYF.

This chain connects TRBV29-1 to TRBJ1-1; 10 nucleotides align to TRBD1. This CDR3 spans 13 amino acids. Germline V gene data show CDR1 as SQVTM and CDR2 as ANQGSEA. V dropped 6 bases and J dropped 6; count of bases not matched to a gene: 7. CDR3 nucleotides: TGCAGCGTGAAGGGACAGGGGAGCGCTGAAGCTTTCTTT. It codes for CSVKGQGSAEAFF.

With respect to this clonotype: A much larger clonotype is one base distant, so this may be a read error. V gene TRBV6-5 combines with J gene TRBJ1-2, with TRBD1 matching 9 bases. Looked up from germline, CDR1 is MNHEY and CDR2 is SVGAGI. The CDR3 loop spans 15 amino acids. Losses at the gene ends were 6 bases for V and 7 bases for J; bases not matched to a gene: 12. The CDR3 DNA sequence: TGTGCCAGCAGCCCGGGACAGGGACGTTTCTTTGGCTACACCTTC. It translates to CASSPGQGRFFGYTF.